The text below deals with one T cell receptor beta chain. What it binds is unknown. This may stem from a read error, because a much larger clone lies one nucleotide away. This entry comes from a study of T cell responses to AZD1222 COVID-19 vaccine. Looking at the study overall: Doses given second, at about 4 or about 12 weeks, were pooled. Findings of the study overall: Repertoire sampling was restricted to post-peak T cell response timepoints. Vaccine-associated CD4 TCRs spanned spike, dominant at 160-218 and 743-854.

TCRdb's table, derived via immunoSEQ multiplex PCR, lists solely in-frame clones and lacks some. The repertoire consists of over 150,000 clones, with just under 90% occurring once and the leading ten covering under 8%. The sequences come from peripheral blood, collected on day 0 of AZD1222 vaccination. This receptor was identified in an adult in good health.

The CDR3 spells CASRTGNQPQHF. DNA for the CDR3: TGTGCCAGCAGGACAGGCAATCAGCCCCAGCATTTT. The chain links TRBV6-5 to TRBJ1-5; possible D gene TRBD1, 5 bases. The V end was cut by 6 bases, the J end by 2 bases, with 5 bases between. Germline loops: CDR1 MNHEY, CDR2 SVGAGI. The CDR3 covers 12 residues.